The clone carrying this TCR beta chain was counted between two and nine times. The treatment was: oral pan-JAK inhibitor, 5-10 mg twice daily. Peripheral blood samples and lesional scalp punch biopsies were obtained from alopecia areata patients. V was shortened by 4 bases and J by 7 bases, with 11 bases between the two germline ends. This CDR3 comprises 14 residues. Germline assignment: CDR1 LNHNV and CDR2 YYDKDF (reference sequence). Isolated RNA was reverse transcribed into cDNA used as the sequencing template. Measured with immunoSEQ multiplex PCR; TCRdb has only the in-frame clones, and not every one. The sample holds fewer than 250,000 clones, around 56% seen once. The data were taken from a study of CD8+ T cells in alopecia areata. Study information: Those treated were given oral tofacitinib at 5 to 10 mg twice daily.

The chain uses TRBV15 and TRBJ1-6; D ambiguous. Sequences were derived from CD4+ T cells sorted from blood, sampled at week 4, from a patient treated with tofacitinib. The clonotype was recovered from a human donor with alopecia areata. CDR3 sequence (DNA): TGTGCCACCAGCACGGACCTGAGGAATTCACCCCTCCACTTT. It specifies CATSTDLRNSPLHF.